What follows describes a single T cell receptor (beta chain). V was shortened by 3 bases and J by 2 bases, with 11 bases between the two germline ends. CDR1 and CDR2 (germline): LNHDA, SQIVND (reference sequence). This CDR3 spans 16 amino acids. This entry comes from a study of T cell responses to AZD1222 COVID-19 vaccine. Assay used: immunoSEQ multiplex PCR; TCRdb lists only in-frame clones, some missing. Among roughly 90,000 clones listed, 75% to 90% were seen once. The chain employs TRBV19 and TRBJ1-6; D not resolved. The source material was peripheral blood, sampled 28 days after the second AZD1222 dose. The source of this sequence is an adult who received the AZD1222 COVID-19 vaccine. The CDR3 protein is CASSIGEVTYNSPLHF. CDR3 sequence (DNA): TGTGCCAGTAGTATTGGGGAAGTCACCTATAATTCACCCCTCCACTTT. Drawing the rest from reference TRBV19 and TRBJ1-6, the complete variable domain is DGGITQSPKYLFRKEGQNVTLSCEQNLNHDAMYWYRQDPGQGLRLIYYSQIVNDFQKGDIAEGYSVSREKKESFPLTVTSAQKNPTAFYLCASSIGEVTYNSPLHFGNGTRLTVT.